This T cell receptor beta chain was profiled in a study of blood T cell repertoires in COVID-19. Study context: Researchers got acute and convalescent COVID-19 samples from the United States, Italy and Spain. T cells, B-cell-depleted T cells, or PBMCs provided the cDNA or gDNA that served as material.

Only in-frame clones appear in the TCRdb table, and some are missing; sequencing was by immunoSEQ multiplex PCR. The profile shows 43,000 or so clones, roughly 86% of them singletons. The clonotype was recovered from a man aged 55-75 years with active COVID-19. Sequencing was done on a sample of peripheral blood.

The CDR3 region is CASRGDRDSSGANVLTF. The CDR3 region has the DNA TGTGCCAGTAGGGGGGACAGGGACTCCTCTGGGGCCAACGTCCTGACTTTC. This chain uses TRBV19 with TRBJ2-6; TRBD1 matches at 9 bases. Looked up from germline, CDR1 is LNHDA and CDR2 is SQIVND (reference sequence). This CDR3 comprises 17 residues. The V and J ends lost 6 bases and 0 bases, in that order; junction bases with no gene match: 6.